This T cell receptor (beta chain) was found in a study of cytomegalovirus exposure and HLA in healthy donors. Study in general: Roughly 80 million unique TCRs from HLA-typed donors made up an early data release. Study observations and caveats: Upon later analysis, TCR association rates were observed to vary by HLA locus, being highest for DRB1 and lowest for HLA-C.

Turning to this clone: Its matching antigen is unknown.

This PCR relied on a set of 60 Vbeta primers and 13 Jbeta primers. Generated by immunoSEQ multiplex PCR, the TCRdb table keeps only in-frame clones and is missing some. This sample contains 100,000 to 150,000 clones. The sequenced sample consisted of PBMCs. This receptor was taken from a young man in good health and CMV-seronegative.

The CDR3 loop is CASSGTGQGSHEQYF. CDR3 nucleotide sequence: TGTGCCAGCAGTGGGACGGGACAGGGGTCCCACGAGCAGTACTTC. This chain connects TRBV2 to TRBJ2-7, with 10 bases aligning to TRBD1. The CDR3 length is 15 residues. With V trimmed by 4 bases and J by 5 bases, 8 bases remained unmatched. Germline V CDR1 and CDR2: SNHLY, FYNNEI.